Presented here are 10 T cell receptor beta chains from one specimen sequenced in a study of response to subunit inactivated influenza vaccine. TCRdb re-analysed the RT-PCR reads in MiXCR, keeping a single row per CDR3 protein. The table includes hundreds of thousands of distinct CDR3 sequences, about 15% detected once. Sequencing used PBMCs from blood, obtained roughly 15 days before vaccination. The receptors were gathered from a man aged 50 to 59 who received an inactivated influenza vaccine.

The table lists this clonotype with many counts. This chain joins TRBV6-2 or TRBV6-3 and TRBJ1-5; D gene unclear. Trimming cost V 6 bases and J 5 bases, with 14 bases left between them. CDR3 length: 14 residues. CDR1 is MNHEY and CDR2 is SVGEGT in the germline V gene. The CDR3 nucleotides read TGTGCCAGCAGCTCAGGCACACACGATCAGCCCCAGCATTTT. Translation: CASSSGTHDQPQHF.

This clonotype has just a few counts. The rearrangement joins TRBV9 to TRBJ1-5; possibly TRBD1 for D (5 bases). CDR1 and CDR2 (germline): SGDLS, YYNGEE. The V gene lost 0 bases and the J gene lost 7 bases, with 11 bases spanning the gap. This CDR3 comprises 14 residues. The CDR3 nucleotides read TGTGCCAGCAGCGTAGGAGGGGTTGGGCAGCCCCAGCATTTT. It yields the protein CASSVGGVGQPQHF.

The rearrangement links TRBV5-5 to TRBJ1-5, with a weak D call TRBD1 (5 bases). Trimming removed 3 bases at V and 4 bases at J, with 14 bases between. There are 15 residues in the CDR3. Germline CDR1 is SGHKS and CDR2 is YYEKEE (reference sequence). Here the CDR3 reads CASSWGGGLNQPQHF. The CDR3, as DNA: TGTGCCAGCAGCTGGGGCGGGGGGTTGAATCAGCCCCAGCATTTT.

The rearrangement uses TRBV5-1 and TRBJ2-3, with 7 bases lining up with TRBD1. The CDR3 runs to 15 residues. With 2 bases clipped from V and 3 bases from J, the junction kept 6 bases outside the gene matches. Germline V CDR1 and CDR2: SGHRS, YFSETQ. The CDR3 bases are TGCGCCAGCAGCTTACAGGGGATTGGGACAGATACGCAGTATTTT. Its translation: CASSLQGIGTDTQYF.

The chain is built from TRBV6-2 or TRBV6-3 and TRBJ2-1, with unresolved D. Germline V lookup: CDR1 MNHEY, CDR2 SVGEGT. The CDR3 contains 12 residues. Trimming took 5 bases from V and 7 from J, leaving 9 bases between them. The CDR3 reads CASSARYNEQFF. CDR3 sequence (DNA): TGTGCCAGCAGTGCCAGGTATAATGAGCAGTTCTTC.

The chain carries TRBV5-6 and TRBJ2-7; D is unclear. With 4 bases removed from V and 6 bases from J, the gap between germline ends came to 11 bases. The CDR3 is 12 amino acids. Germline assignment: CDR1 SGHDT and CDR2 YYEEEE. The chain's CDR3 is CASSPRGREQYF. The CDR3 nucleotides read TGTGCCAGCAGCCCCCGAGGTCGCGAGCAGTACTTC.

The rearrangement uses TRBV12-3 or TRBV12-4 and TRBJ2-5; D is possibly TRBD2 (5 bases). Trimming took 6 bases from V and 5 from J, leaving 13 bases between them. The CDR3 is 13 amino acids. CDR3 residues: CASSWTLPETQYF. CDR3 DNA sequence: TGTGCCAGCAGCTGGACTTTACCTGAGACCCAGTACTTC.

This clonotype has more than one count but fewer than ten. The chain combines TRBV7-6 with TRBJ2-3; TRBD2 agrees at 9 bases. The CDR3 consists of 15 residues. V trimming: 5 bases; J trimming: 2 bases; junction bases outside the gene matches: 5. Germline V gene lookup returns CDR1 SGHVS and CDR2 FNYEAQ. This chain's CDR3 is CASSQSGGPTDTQYF. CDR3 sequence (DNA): TGTGCCAGCAGCCAGAGCGGGGGGCCCACAGATACGCAGTATTTT.

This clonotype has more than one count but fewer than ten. The DNA of the CDR3 is TGTGCCACCAGCCATCGACTTCGAGGGAGAGGCGAGCAGTACTTC. It specifies CATSHRLRGRGEQYF. V usage is TRBV15 and J usage is TRBJ2-7; possible D gene TRBD2, 5 bases. V was trimmed by 5 bases and J by 6 bases, leaving 20 bases between them. The CDR3 has 15 amino acids. Germline lookup yields CDR1 LNHNV and CDR2 YYDKDF (reference sequence).

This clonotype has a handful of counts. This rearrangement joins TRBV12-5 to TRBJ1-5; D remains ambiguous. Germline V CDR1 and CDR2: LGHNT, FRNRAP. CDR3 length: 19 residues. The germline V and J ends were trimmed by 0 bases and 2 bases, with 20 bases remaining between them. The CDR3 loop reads CASGLVRGLHGLRNQPQHF. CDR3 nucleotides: TGTGCTAGTGGTTTGGTACGAGGATTACATGGGCTCCGCAATCAGCCCCAGCATTTT.